The clone carrying this TCR beta chain was picked up a small number of times. The data originate from a study of T cells in Graves' hyperthyroidism and ophthalmopathy. RNA transcripts provided the source from which TCR beta CDR3 regions were amplified. Carried out on the TCR CDR3, a first-round RT-PCR used the HTBI primer set. MiXCR was run by TCRdb on the multiplex PCR reads, yielding one entry per CDR3 protein. The sample includes about 720,000 distinct CDR3 sequences, about 19% of them seen just once. The V end was cut by 5 bases, the J end by 3 bases, with 14 bases between. This CDR3 contains 15 residues. The germline V gene encodes CDR1 KGHSH and CDR2 LQKENI.

This clonotype was sampled from a woman in her 50s with Graves' hyperthyroidism that later progressed to Graves' ophthalmopathy. Sequenced material: blood. V is TRBV18 and J is TRBJ1-5, with D perhaps TRBD1 (6 bases). The CDR3 spells CASSSGRGVNQPQHF. The CDR3 DNA follows: TGTGCCAGCTCATCGGGAAGGGGGGTCAATCAGCCCCAGCATTTT.